A selection of T cell receptor beta chains follows, all from one sample in a study of cytomegalovirus exposure and HLA in healthy donors. Method: immunoSEQ multiplex PCR; TCRdb's copy keeps in-frame clones and lacks some. The profile shows fewer than 250,000 clones, 80% to 90% of them singletons. Sequencing input: PBMCs. The receptor set was obtained from a man aged 30-40 years in good health and CMV-seronegative. Each CDR3 is given with its conserved first and last residue. Fields, in order: V gene, J gene, clone size, D gene, CDR3 DNA, CDR3 protein. D genes are given only for firm matches. Expanded clones get a size class; other rows say once, few or many, or leave the size out.

v_gene: TRBV27; j_gene: TRBJ2-7; abundance: NA; d_gene: TRBD1; CDR3nt: TGTGCCAGCAGCCCAAGTTGGGGGGACAGGGGGCTCTACGAGCAGTACTTC; CDR3aa: CASSPSWGDRGLYEQYF
v_gene: TRBV7-2; j_gene: TRBJ2-7; abundance: NA; d_gene: TRBD2; CDR3nt: TGTGCCAGCAGCTTGTGGACTAGCGGGGGCCCTACAAAATACGAGCAGTACTTC; CDR3aa: CASSLWTSGGPTKYEQYF
v_gene: TRBV5-6; j_gene: TRBJ2-7; abundance: NA; d_gene: NA; CDR3nt: TGTGCCAGCAGCTTGGCGGTCAGGAGGGACGAGCAGTACTTC; CDR3aa: CASSLAVRRDEQYF
v_gene: TRBV6-5; j_gene: TRBJ2-5; abundance: NA; d_gene: TRBD2; CDR3nt: TGTGCCAGCAGTTACTCCACTCCAGCGGGGGGAGAGACCCAGTACTTC; CDR3aa: CASSYSTPAGGETQYF
v_gene: TRBV9; j_gene: TRBJ1-5; abundance: NA; d_gene: TRBD1; CDR3nt: TGTGCCAGCAACGCGGGACAGGGTCTCAATCAGCCCCAGCATTTT; CDR3aa: CASNAGQGLNQPQHF
v_gene: TRBV4-2; j_gene: TRBJ1-1; abundance: NA; d_gene: NA; CDR3nt: TGTGCCAGCAGCCCGAAAATAGAATCGGTGAACACTGAAGCTTTCTTT; CDR3aa: CASSPKIESVNTEAFF
v_gene: TRBV9; j_gene: TRBJ1-3; abundance: NA; d_gene: NA; CDR3nt: TGTGCCAGCAGCCCCCAAAGGGCAGGGCGGAACACCATATATTTT; CDR3aa: CASSPQRAGRNTIYF
v_gene: TRBV19; j_gene: TRBJ1-5; abundance: NA; d_gene: NA; CDR3nt: TGTGCCAGTCATATTTATCAGGGTAGCAATCAGCCCCAGCATTTT; CDR3aa: CASHIYQGSNQPQHF
v_gene: TRBV5-1; j_gene: TRBJ2-7; abundance: NA; d_gene: TRBD2; CDR3nt: TGCGCCAGCAGGTACCTAGCGGGGGCCACCTACGAGCAGTACTTC; CDR3aa: CASRYLAGATYEQYF
v_gene: TRBV27; j_gene: TRBJ2-5; abundance: NA; d_gene: NA; CDR3nt: TGTGCCAGCAGTCCGCTGGTGGCAGGGCCCCAAGAGACCCAGTACTTC; CDR3aa: CASSPLVAGPQETQYF
v_gene: TRBV5-1; j_gene: TRBJ2-6; abundance: few; d_gene: NA; CDR3nt: TGCGCCAGCAGCTTGGGCGGAGGGTCCGGGGCCAACGTCCTGACTTTC; CDR3aa: CASSLGGGSGANVLTF
v_gene: TRBV2; j_gene: TRBJ1-5; abundance: NA; d_gene: TRBD1; CDR3nt: TGTGCCAGCAGAGGGGGACAGGGGGCTCGAAAGGGCAATCAGCCCCAGCATTTT; CDR3aa: CASRGGQGARKGNQPQHF
v_gene: TRBV13; j_gene: TRBJ2-6; abundance: NA; d_gene: TRBD1; CDR3nt: TGTGCCAGCAGCCCAGGGACAGGGGGCCCTGGGGCCAGCGTCCTGACTTTC; CDR3aa: CASSPGTGGPGASVLTF
v_gene: TRBV4-1; j_gene: TRBJ2-4; abundance: NA; d_gene: NA; CDR3nt: TGCGCCAGCAGTGGGGGCTCCCAAGCCAAAAACATTCAGTACTTC; CDR3aa: CASSGGSQAKNIQYF
v_gene: TRBV5-1; j_gene: TRBJ2-5; abundance: NA; d_gene: TRBD2; CDR3nt: TGCGCCAGCAGCTATACCCCCCTAGCGGGTCAAGAGACCCAGTACTTC; CDR3aa: CASSYTPLAGQETQYF
v_gene: TRBV5-1; j_gene: TRBJ1-4; abundance: NA; d_gene: TRBD1; CDR3nt: TGCGCCAGCAGCTCGACAGGGGCAACTAATGAAAAACTGTTTTTT; CDR3aa: CASSSTGATNEKLFF
v_gene: TRBV21-1; j_gene: TRBJ2-7; abundance: NA; d_gene: NA; CDR3nt: TGTGCCAGCAGCAAAGCGCTCGGAGGGCAGACTTCAAACGAGCAGTACTTC; CDR3aa: CASSKALGGQTSNEQYF
v_gene: TRBV4-3; j_gene: TRBJ2-7; abundance: NA; d_gene: TRBD2; CDR3nt: TGCGCCAGCAGTCCTACCGGGACTAGTTTTGGGCAGTACTTC; CDR3aa: CASSPTGTSFGQYF
v_gene: TRBV28; j_gene: TRBJ1-2; abundance: NA; d_gene: NA; CDR3nt: TGTGCCAGCAGTTCCCCCCTAACAGGCTGGGGCTACACCTTC; CDR3aa: CASSSPLTGWGYTF
v_gene: TRBV18; j_gene: TRBJ2-7; abundance: NA; d_gene: TRBD1; CDR3nt: TGTGCCAGCTCACTAACGCCGGGACAGGGTGTAGGAGAGCAGTACTTC; CDR3aa: CASSLTPGQGVGEQYF
v_gene: TRBV5-1; j_gene: TRBJ2-5; abundance: NA; d_gene: TRBD1; CDR3nt: TGCGCCAGCAGCCGTGACAGGGGGTTCCAAGAGACCCAGTACTTC; CDR3aa: CASSRDRGFQETQYF
v_gene: TRBV20-1; j_gene: TRBJ2-7; abundance: NA; d_gene: NA; CDR3nt: TGCAGTCCTGGACTAATCGGCGAGCAGTACTTC; CDR3aa: CSPGLIGEQYF
v_gene: TRBV15; j_gene: TRBJ1-2; abundance: NA; d_gene: TRBD1; CDR3nt: TGTGCCACCAGCAGTAGACAGGGGGCCCTAAACTATGGCTACACCTTC; CDR3aa: CATSSRQGALNYGYTF
v_gene: TRBV6-5; j_gene: TRBJ2-2; abundance: once; d_gene: NA; CDR3nt: TGTGCCAGCAGACTTCCAGGGGACACCGGGGAGCTGTTTTTT; CDR3aa: CASRLPGDTGELFF
v_gene: TRBV11-2; j_gene: TRBJ1-1; abundance: NA; d_gene: NA; CDR3nt: TGTGCCAGCAGCTCAAGAGTCAGGGGTCAGAACACTGAAGCTTTCTTT; CDR3aa: CASSSRVRGQNTEAFF
v_gene: TRBV5-1; j_gene: TRBJ2-1; abundance: NA; d_gene: TRBD1; CDR3nt: TGCGCCAGCAGCTACGGACAGGGGGCTAATGAGCAGTTCTTC; CDR3aa: CASSYGQGANEQFF
v_gene: TRBV27; j_gene: TRBJ2-3; abundance: once; d_gene: NA; CDR3nt: TGTGCCAGCAGTTTATCGTCAAGACAGAGCACAGATACGCAGTATTTT; CDR3aa: CASSLSSRQSTDTQYF
v_gene: TRBV19; j_gene: TRBJ2-3; abundance: NA; d_gene: NA; CDR3nt: TGTGCCAGTAGTCTACCATTATACGCAGATACGCAGTATTTT; CDR3aa: CASSLPLYADTQYF
v_gene: TRBV6-5; j_gene: TRBJ2-7; abundance: few; d_gene: TRBD1; CDR3nt: TGTGCCAGCAGTTACAGAGGGGGCACGAACGAGCAGTACTTC; CDR3aa: CASSYRGGTNEQYF
v_gene: TRBV27; j_gene: TRBJ1-2; abundance: NA; d_gene: NA; CDR3nt: TGTGCCAGCAGTCCCAGGGAGGAGAGAAATGGCTACACCTTC; CDR3aa: CASSPREERNGYTF
v_gene: TRBV5-1; j_gene: TRBJ2-7; abundance: NA; d_gene: TRBD1; CDR3nt: TGCGCCAGCAGCTTGGAGACAGGGGTCTACGAGCAGTACTTC; CDR3aa: CASSLETGVYEQYF
v_gene: TRBV11-2; j_gene: TRBJ2-7; abundance: NA; d_gene: NA; CDR3nt: TGTGCCAGCAGCTCCTATCAGGCTACGGAGCAGTACTTC; CDR3aa: CASSSYQATEQYF
v_gene: TRBV28; j_gene: TRBJ2-2; abundance: NA; d_gene: TRBD1; CDR3nt: TGTGCCAGCAGTTTCTCCGGGACAGGGGGGTTCGGGGAGCTGTTTTTT; CDR3aa: CASSFSGTGGFGELFF
v_gene: TRBV5-6; j_gene: TRBJ1-5; abundance: NA; d_gene: NA; CDR3nt: TGTGCCAGCAGCTTGTTGGCTAGCAATCAGCCCCAGCATTTT; CDR3aa: CASSLLASNQPQHF
v_gene: TRBV11-2; j_gene: TRBJ1-5; abundance: NA; d_gene: NA; CDR3nt: TGTGCCAGCAGCTTAACCAGCGCATTCAATCAGCCCCAGCATTTT; CDR3aa: CASSLTSAFNQPQHF